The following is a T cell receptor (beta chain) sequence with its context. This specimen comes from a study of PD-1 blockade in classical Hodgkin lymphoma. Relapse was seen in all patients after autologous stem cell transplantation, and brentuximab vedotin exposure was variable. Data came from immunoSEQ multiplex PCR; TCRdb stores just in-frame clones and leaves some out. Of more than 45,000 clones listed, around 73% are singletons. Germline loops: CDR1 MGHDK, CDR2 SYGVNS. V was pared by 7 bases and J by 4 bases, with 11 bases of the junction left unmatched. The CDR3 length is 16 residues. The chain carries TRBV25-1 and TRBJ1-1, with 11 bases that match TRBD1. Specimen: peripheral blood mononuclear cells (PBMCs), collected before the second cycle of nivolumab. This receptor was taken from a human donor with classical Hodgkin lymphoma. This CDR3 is CASKGTGGGSGTEAFF. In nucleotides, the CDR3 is TGTGCCAGCAAGGGGACAGGGGGTGGCTCAGGCACTGAAGCTTTCTTT.